This T cell receptor beta chain was recorded in a study of regulatory T cells in long-lasting Graves disease. Findings of the study overall: What was studied was peripheral blood only, and not thyroid tissue. Sharing of public clonotypes was greater in persistent patients (2,741) than in new patients (more than 900).

The ends lost 5 bases at V and 1 base at J; junction bases unmatched: 5. This CDR3 region has 17 residues. Germline lookup yields CDR1 SGHTA and CDR2 FQGTGA. Relying on iRepertoire HTBI primers and Arm-PCR of CDR3 regions, the team built TCR beta libraries. From the multiplex PCR reads, TCRdb called clonotypes with MiXCR, one entry per CDR3 protein. Of a few hundred thousand distinct CDR3 sequences listed, about 14% are singletons. Noted time point: newly diagnosed GD, antithyroid drugs for less than 3 months. The TCR library was made from RNA that had been extracted from PBMCs in TRIzol. There are many counts of this clonotype. Its antigen is undetermined. These same records also appear under a second study, on T cells in Graves' hyperthyroidism and ophthalmopathy.

The source material was peripheral blood mononuclear cells (PBMCs), sampled at new diagnosis, from a patient treated with antithyroid drugs. The V call is TRBV7-3, the J call TRBJ2-1; 13 bases are shared with TRBD2. This TCR derives from a young man with Graves disease. CDR3 region: CASSPKGLAGSYNEQFF. The CDR3, as DNA: TGTGCCAGCAGCCCTAAGGGACTAGCGGGATCCTACAATGAGCAGTTCTTC.